The rows below give T cell receptor beta chains drawn from one sample of a study of TIL therapy for anti-PD-1-resistant metastatic lung cancer. Measured with immunoSEQ multiplex PCR; TCRdb has only the in-frame clones, and not every one. The sample yields approximately 45,000 clones, around 80% seen once. The sequencing here drew on blood, taken at baseline. Every receptor here comes from a man between 65 and 85 years old with non-small cell lung cancer. Both conserved end residues are trimmed from each CDR3. Each record gives: J gene, D gene, V gene, CDR3 protein. D genes are given only for firm matches.

J gene: TRBJ2-3
D gene: .
V gene: TRBV21-1
CDR3 protein: ASSKGLQGVGADTQY

J gene: TRBJ2-1
D gene: TRBD2
V gene: TRBV4-1
CDR3 protein: ASSPGTSGIYEQF

J gene: TRBJ2-7
D gene: TRBD2
V gene: TRBV7-2
CDR3 protein: ASSPGGWPRDEQY

J gene: TRBJ2-1
D gene: TRBD2
V gene: TRBV27
CDR3 protein: ASSPTGGSYNEQF

J gene: TRBJ2-7
D gene: .
V gene: TRBV7-2
CDR3 protein: ASSRDITYEQY

J gene: TRBJ1-1
D gene: .
V gene: TRBV30
CDR3 protein: AWSVRGDNTEAF

J gene: TRBJ2-3
D gene: TRBD2
V gene: TRBV28
CDR3 protein: ASSSPGLAGFTDTQY

J gene: TRBJ2-2
D gene: .
V gene: TRBV9
CDR3 protein: ASSVGLTGELF

J gene: TRBJ2-6
D gene: .
V gene: TRBV19
CDR3 protein: ASSIPGAGANVLT

J gene: TRBJ1-1
D gene: .
V gene: TRBV5-8
CDR3 protein: ASSYFRGEAF

J gene: TRBJ1-2
D gene: .
V gene: TRBV30
CDR3 protein: AWSSVLPGVTGYT

J gene: TRBJ1-1
D gene: .
V gene: TRBV4-1
CDR3 protein: ASSQDLQPNTEAF

J gene: TRBJ2-2
D gene: .
V gene: TRBV18
CDR3 protein: ASSPQGKNTGELF

J gene: TRBJ2-6
D gene: TRBD1
V gene: TRBV25-1
CDR3 protein: ASSDLDRGRTGANVLT

J gene: TRBJ1-4
D gene: .
V gene: TRBV4-1
CDR3 protein: ASSQDQAGRGTNEKLF

J gene: TRBJ2-7
D gene: TRBD2
V gene: TRBV5-4
CDR3 protein: ASSLVSLAGTIYEQY

J gene: TRBJ2-7
D gene: TRBD1
V gene: TRBV5-6
CDR3 protein: ASSWGTGGTSSYEQY

J gene: TRBJ2-1
D gene: TRBD2
V gene: TRBV7-2
CDR3 protein: ASSLGIAGADEQF

J gene: TRBJ2-5
D gene: .
V gene: TRBV5-6
CDR3 protein: ASSLAKEYQETQY

J gene: TRBJ1-5
D gene: TRBD1
V gene: TRBV19
CDR3 protein: ASSTTGGSQPQH

J gene: TRBJ2-3
D gene: .
V gene: TRBV7-9
CDR3 protein: ASSLDVSLVTDTQY

J gene: TRBJ2-3
D gene: .
V gene: TRBV4-2
CDR3 protein: ASSQADMGDTDTQY

J gene: TRBJ2-2
D gene: TRBD2
V gene: TRBV7-6
CDR3 protein: ASSLGGLAGVAGELF

J gene: TRBJ2-3
D gene: TRBD2
V gene: TRBV5-1
CDR3 protein: ASSPTIAGVADTQY

J gene: TRBJ1-4
D gene: .
V gene: TRBV5-8
CDR3 protein: ASSLYIAQGNEKLF

J gene: TRBJ2-5
D gene: .
V gene: TRBV28
CDR3 protein: ASRKGGEETQY

J gene: TRBJ2-3
D gene: .
V gene: TRBV5-4
CDR3 protein: ASSHTIQGSTDTQY

J gene: TRBJ2-7
D gene: TRBD2
V gene: TRBV12-5
CDR3 protein: ASGTPSGRSYEQY

J gene: TRBJ1-1
D gene: .
V gene: TRBV9
CDR3 protein: ASSVGDAEAF